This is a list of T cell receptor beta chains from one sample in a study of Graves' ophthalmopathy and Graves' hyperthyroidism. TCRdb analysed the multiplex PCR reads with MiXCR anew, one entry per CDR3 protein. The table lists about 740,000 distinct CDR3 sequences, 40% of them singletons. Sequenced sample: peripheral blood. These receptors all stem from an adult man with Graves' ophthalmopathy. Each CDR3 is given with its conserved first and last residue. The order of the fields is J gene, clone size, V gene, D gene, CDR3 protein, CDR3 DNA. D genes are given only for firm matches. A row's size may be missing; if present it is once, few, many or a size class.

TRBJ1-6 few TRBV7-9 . CASSRTEFSPLHF TGTGCCAGCAGCCGGACAGAATTCTCACCCCTCCACTTT
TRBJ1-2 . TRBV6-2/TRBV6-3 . CASSYSPQGNYGYTF TGTGCCAGCAGTTACTCTCCCCAGGGGAACTATGGCTACACCTTC
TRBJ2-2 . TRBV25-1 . CASKIQNTGELFF TGTGCCAGTAAAATTCAGAACACCGGGGAGCTGTTTTTT
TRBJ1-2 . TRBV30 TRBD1 CAWSDGGTGLSVSRYTF TGTGCCTGGAGTGATGGGGGGACAGGCTTAAGCGTTAGTCGCTACACCTTC
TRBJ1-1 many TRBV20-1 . CSAQLLNTEAFF TGCAGTGCACAGCTATTGAACACTGAAGCTTTCTTT
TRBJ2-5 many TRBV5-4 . CASSLPGSQETQYF TGTGCCAGCAGTCTTCCAGGGAGCCAAGAGACCCAGTACTTC
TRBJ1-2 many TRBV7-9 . CASSSGQLRDGYTF TGTGCCAGCAGCTCCGGACAGCTTCGGGATGGCTACACCTTC
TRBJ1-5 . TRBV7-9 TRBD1 CASSLARDSNNQPQHF TGTGCCAGCAGCTTGGCCAGGGACAGCAATAATCAGCCCCAGCATTTT
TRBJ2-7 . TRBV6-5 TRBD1 CASSWGQGAEQYF TGTGCCAGCAGTTGGGGACAGGGGGCCGAGCAGTACTTC
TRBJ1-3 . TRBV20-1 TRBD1 CSARPRDRGGNTIYF TGCAGTGCTAGACCCCGGGACAGGGGTGGAAACACCATATATTTT
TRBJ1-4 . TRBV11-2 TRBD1 CASSRKTGEAEKLFF TGTGCCAGCAGCCGAAAGACAGGGGAAGCTGAAAAACTGTTTTTT
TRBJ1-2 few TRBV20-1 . CSARDSNSGVNYGYTF TGCAGTGCTAGAGATTCTAACAGTGGGGTTAACTATGGCTACACCTTC
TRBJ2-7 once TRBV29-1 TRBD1 CAWSVRDRRHEQYF TGTGCCTGGAGTGTTCGGGACAGGCGCCACGAGCAGTACTTC
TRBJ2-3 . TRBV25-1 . CASSEDGASTDTQYF TGTGCCAGCAGTGAAGACGGTGCTAGCACAGATACGCAGTATTTT
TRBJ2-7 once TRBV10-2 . CASTAGSTSHEQYF TGTGCCAGCACCGCAGGGTCAACCTCCCACGAGCAGTACTTC
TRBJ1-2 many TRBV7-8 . CASSRIRYDGYTF TGTGCCAGCAGCCGGATCCGATACGATGGCTACACCTTC
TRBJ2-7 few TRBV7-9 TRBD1 CASSQQGASEQYF TGTGCCAGCAGTCAACAGGGGGCATCCGAGCAGTACTTC
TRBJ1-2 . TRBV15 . CATSSPRAGGNYGYTF TGTGCCACCAGCAGCCCCAGAGCGGGGGGCAACTATGGCTACACCTTC
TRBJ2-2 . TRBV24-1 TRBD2 CATSDPSGGADTGELFF TGTGCCACCAGTGATCCTAGCGGGGGGGCGGACACCGGGGAGCTGTTTTTT
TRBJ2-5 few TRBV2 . CATTGGAQETQYF TGTGCCACCACGGGCGGGGCCCAAGAGACCCAGTACTTC
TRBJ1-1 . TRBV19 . CASSILAAFNTEAFF TGTGCCAGTAGTATCCTGGCAGCCTTTAACACTGAAGCTTTCTTT
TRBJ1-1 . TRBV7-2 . CASSFKGPNAEAFF TGTGCCAGCAGCTTTAAGGGGCCGAACGCTGAAGCTTTCTTT
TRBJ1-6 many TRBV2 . CASSGGGSNNSPLHF TGTGCCAGCAGTGGGGGGGGATCCAATAATTCACCCCTCCACTTT
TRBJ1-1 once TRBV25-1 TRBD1 CASSGGGGRTEAFF TGTGCCAGCAGTGGGGGAGGGGGCCGGACTGAAGCTTTCTTT
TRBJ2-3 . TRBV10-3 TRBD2 CASSEEPGLGTDTQYF TGTGCCAGCAGTGAAGAACCGGGACTAGGCACAGATACGCAGTATTTT
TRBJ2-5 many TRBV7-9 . CASSPSSFETQYF TGTGCCAGCAGCCCCAGCAGTTTTGAGACCCAGTACTTC
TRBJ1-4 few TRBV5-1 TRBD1 CASSLTGVKEKLFF TGCGCCAGCAGCTTGACAGGGGTAAAGGAAAAACTGTTTTTT
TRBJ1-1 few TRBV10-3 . CASGSVNTEAFF TGTGCCAGCGGATCGGTGAACACTGAAGCTTTCTTT
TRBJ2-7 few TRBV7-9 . CASSQGTGTEQYF TGTGCCAGCAGCCAAGGGACCGGGACCGAGCAGTACTTC
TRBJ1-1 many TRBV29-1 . CSVHQSNTEAFF TGCAGCGTTCACCAAAGTAACACTGAAGCTTTCTTT
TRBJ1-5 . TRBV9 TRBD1 CASSQGTGAQETQHF TGTGCCAGCAGCCAGGGGACAGGGGCACAAGAGACCCAGCATTTT
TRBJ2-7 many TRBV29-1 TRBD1 CSALPQGAPYEQYF TGCAGCGCCCTACCACAGGGGGCGCCGTACGAGCAGTACTTC
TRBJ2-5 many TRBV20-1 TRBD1 CSASTGGRETQYF TGCAGTGCCTCGACAGGGGGTAGGGAGACCCAGTACTTC
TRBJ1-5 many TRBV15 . CATSRVSSAQPQHF TGTGCCACCAGCAGAGTTTCATCCGCCCAGCCCCAGCATTTT
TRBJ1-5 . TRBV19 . CASSMGGTYNQPQHF TGTGCCAGTAGTATGGGAGGGACGTATAATCAGCCCCAGCATTTT
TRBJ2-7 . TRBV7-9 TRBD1 CASSWETGVEQYF TGTGCCAGCAGTTGGGAGACAGGGGTCGAGCAGTACTTC
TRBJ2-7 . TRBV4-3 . CASSQGTVSSYEQYF TGCGCCAGCAGCCAAGGGACAGTCAGCTCCTACGAGCAGTACTTC
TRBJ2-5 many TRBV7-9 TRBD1 CASSTGDRGQETQYF TGTGCCAGCAGCACGGGAGACAGGGGTCAAGAGACCCAGTACTTC
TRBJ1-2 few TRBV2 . CASSDARARGGYTF TGTGCCAGCAGTGATGCCAGGGCACGGGGAGGCTACACCTTC
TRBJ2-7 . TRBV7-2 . CASSRGDRGAVQYF TGTGCCAGCAGCCGCGGGGACCGGGGAGCGGTGCAGTACTTC
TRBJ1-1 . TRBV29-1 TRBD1 CSVQPGTGDGEAFF TGCAGCGTCCAACCCGGGACAGGGGACGGTGAAGCTTTCTTT
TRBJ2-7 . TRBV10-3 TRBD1 CASTGQGSYGQYF TGTGCCAGCACGGGACAGGGCTCCTACGGGCAGTACTTC
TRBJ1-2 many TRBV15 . CATSKETAGYGYTF TGTGCCACCAGCAAAGAGACAGCGGGTTATGGCTACACCTTC
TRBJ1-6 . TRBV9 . CASSRTRSIGNSPLHF TGTGCCAGCAGCCGAACGAGGAGTATAGGGAATTCACCCCTCCACTTT
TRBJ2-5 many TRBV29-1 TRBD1 CSVVDRVMQETQYF TGCAGCGTGGTGGACAGGGTGATGCAAGAGACCCAGTACTTC